This T cell receptor beta chain came from a study of cytomegalovirus exposure and HLA in healthy donors. PCR used 60 Vbeta primers and 13 Jbeta primers. The assay was immunoSEQ multiplex PCR, and TCRdb's table has in-frame clones only and misses some. The table lists tens of thousands of clones, around 73% of them singletons. Details on this clone: Its antigen is not known.

The length of the CDR3 is 15 residues. Per germline, CDR1 SGHVS and CDR2 FQNEAQ. The V gene lost 1 base and the J gene lost 1 base, with 10 bases spanning the gap. Findings and limits, study-wide: Specificity of three CMV-associated chains for CMV antigens was verified in vitro.

Sequencing input: PBMCs. The sequence was collected from a woman aged 35 to 49 in good health and CMV-seronegative. The rearrangement joins TRBV7-8 to TRBJ2-5, with D perhaps matching TRBD2 (6 bases). The CDR3 here is CASSLDGGGQETQYF. CDR3 in DNA: TGTGCCAGCAGCTTAGATGGGGGAGGCCAAGAGACCCAGTACTTC.